This TCR beta chain was documented in a study of lymphopenia after photon versus proton radiotherapy. Study conclusions and caveats: Under photons, naive T cells and diversity fell while effector/memory populations rose. In patients who died, overall survival fell as post-nadir TCR diversity dropped more.

In the case of this clone: Its antigen is undetermined.

CDR3 length equals 12 residues. Germline V gene sequence: CDR1 SEHNR, CDR2 FQNEAQ (reference sequence). V was pared by 3 bases and J by 5 bases, with 0 bases of the junction left unmatched. Clones were read by immunoSEQ multiplex PCR, and TCRdb kept only the in-frame ones, dropping some. In the table there are 35,000 to 40,000 clones, about 83% of which are singletons. The sample consisted of peripheral blood, taken from a patient treated with photon-based radiotherapy. The rearrangement uses TRBV7-9 and TRBJ2-7; 8 bases match TRBD1. The clonotype comes from a man in his fifties or sixties with gastric cancer. In DNA form, the CDR3 reads TGTGCCAGCAGCTTGACAGGGGACGAGCAGTACTTC. Protein product: CASSLTGDEQYF.